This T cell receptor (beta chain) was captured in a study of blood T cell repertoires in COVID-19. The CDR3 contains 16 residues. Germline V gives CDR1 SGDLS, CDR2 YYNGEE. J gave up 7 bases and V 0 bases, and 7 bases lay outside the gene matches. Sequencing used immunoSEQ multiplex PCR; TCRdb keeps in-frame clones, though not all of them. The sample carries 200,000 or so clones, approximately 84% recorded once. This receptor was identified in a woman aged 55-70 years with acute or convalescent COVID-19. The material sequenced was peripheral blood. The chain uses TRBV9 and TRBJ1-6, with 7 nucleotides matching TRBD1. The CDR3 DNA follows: TGTGCCAGCAGCGTAGAGGGGGACAGCTACAATTCACCCCTCCACTTT. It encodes CASSVEGDSYNSPLHF. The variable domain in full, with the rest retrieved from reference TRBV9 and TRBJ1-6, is DSGVTQTPKHLITATGQRVTLRCSPRSGDLSVYWYQQSLDQGLQFLIQYYNGEERAKGNILERFSAQQFPDLHSELNLSSLELGDSALYFCASSVEGDSYNSPLHFGNGTRLTVT.